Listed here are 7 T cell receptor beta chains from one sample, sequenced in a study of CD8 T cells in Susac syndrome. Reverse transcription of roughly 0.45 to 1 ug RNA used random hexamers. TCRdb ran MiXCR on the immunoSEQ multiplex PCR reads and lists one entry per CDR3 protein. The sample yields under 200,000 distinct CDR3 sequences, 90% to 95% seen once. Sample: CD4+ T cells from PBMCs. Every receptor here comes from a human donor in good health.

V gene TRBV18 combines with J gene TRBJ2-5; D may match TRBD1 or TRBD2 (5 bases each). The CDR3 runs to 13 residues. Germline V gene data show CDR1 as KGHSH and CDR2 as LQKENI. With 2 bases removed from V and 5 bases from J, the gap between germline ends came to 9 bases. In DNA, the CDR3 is TGTGCCAGCTCACCAGGGGACGTGGAGACCCAGTACTTC. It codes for CASSPGDVETQYF.

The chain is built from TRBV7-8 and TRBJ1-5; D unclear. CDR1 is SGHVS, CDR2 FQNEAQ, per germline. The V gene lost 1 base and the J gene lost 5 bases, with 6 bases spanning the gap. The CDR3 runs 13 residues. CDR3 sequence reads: CASSLVGDQPQHF. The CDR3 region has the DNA TGTGCCAGCAGCTTAGTTGGGGATCAGCCCCAGCATTTT. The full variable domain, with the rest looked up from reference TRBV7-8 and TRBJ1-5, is GAGVSQSPRYKVAKRGQDVALRCDPISGHVSLFWYQQALGQGPEFLTYFQNEAQLDKSGLPSDRFFAERPEGSVSTLKIQRTQQEDSAVYLCASSLVGDQPQHFGDGTRLSIL.

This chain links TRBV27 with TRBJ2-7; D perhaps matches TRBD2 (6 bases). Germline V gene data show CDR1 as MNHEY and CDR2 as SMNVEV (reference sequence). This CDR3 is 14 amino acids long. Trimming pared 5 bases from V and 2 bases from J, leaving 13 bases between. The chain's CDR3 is CASSNGGRAYEQYF. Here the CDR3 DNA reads TGTGCCAGCAGTAACGGGGGTAGAGCCTACGAGCAGTACTTC.

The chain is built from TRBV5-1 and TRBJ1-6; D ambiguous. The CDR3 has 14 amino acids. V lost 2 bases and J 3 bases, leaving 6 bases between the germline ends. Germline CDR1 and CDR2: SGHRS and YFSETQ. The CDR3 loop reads CASSLDIYNSPLHF. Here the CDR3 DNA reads TGCGCCAGCAGCTTAGACATCTATAATTCACCCCTCCACTTT.

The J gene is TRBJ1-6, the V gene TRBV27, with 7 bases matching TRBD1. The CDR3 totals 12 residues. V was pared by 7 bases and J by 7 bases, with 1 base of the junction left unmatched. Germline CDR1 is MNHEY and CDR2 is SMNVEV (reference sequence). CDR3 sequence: CASTTGNSPLHF. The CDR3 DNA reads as TGTGCCAGCACGACAGGGAATTCACCCCTCCACTTT.

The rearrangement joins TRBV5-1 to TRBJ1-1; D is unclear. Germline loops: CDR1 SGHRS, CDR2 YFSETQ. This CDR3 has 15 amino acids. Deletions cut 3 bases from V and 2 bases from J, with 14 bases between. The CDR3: CASSSPGRTNTEAFF. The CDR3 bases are TGCGCCAGCAGCTCCCCGGGGAGGACCAACACTGAAGCTTTCTTT.

CDR3 nucleotide sequence: TGCAGTGCTCGGGCCAGGACTGCAAATCAGCCCCAGCATTTT. Translated, it gives CSARARTANQPQHF. The chain joins TRBV20-1 to TRBJ1-5; D call uncertain. Trimming pared 5 bases from V and 4 bases from J, leaving 15 bases between. CDR1 and CDR2 from the germline V gene are DFQATT and SNEGSKA (reference sequence). This CDR3 has 14 amino acids.